Each of the 8 T cell receptor beta chains below was sequenced from the same sample in a study of Graves' ophthalmopathy and Graves' hyperthyroidism. Using RNA transcripts, the TCR beta CDR3 regions were amplified. After a first-round RT-PCR with HTBI primers, a second-round multiplex PCR was run. TCRdb re-analysed the multiplex PCR reads in MiXCR, keeping a single row per CDR3 protein. The sample lists hundreds of thousands of distinct CDR3 sequences, about 20% occurring once. Material: peripheral blood. The receptors were gathered from a woman younger than 30 with stable Graves' hyperthyroidism. Some clones in this sample may be carry-over from other donors' samples.

The gene calls are TRBV12-5 and TRBJ2-7; 8 bases match TRBD2. After removal of 3 bases from V and 4 bases from J, the junction contained 2 bases not matched to a gene. CDR1 is LGHNT and CDR2 is FRNRAP in the germline V gene. This CDR3 is 13 amino acids long. The CDR3 protein is CASGFASGYEQYF. The CDR3 nucleotides are TGTGCTAGTGGTTTCGCTAGCGGGTACGAGCAGTACTTC.

This clonotype was seen repeatedly, ten times or more. This sequence joins TRBV11-1 and TRBJ2-2, with 9 positions matching TRBD1. The V and J ends lost 5 bases and 7 bases, in that order; junction bases with no gene match: 8. CDR3 length equals 15 residues. Germline V gene lookup returns CDR1 SGHAT and CDR2 FQDESV (reference sequence). The CDR3 coding sequence is TGTGCCAGCAGCCACACCGGGACAGGGATCGGGGAGCTGTTTTTT. This encodes CASSHTGTGIGELFF.

This clonotype was detected many times. The rearrangement uses TRBV12-3 or TRBV12-4 and TRBJ2-2; D may correspond to TRBD1 or TRBD2 (6 bases each). V lost 8 bases to trimming and J lost 6 bases, with 16 bases between them. The CDR3 has 14 amino acids. DNA for the CDR3: TGTGCCAGCGGCCTAGTGGGGGGCGCCGGGGAGCTGTTTTTT. Its protein is CASGLVGGAGELFF.

This clonotype appeared many times. The chain uses TRBV6-1 and TRBJ1-5, with 8 bases matching TRBD1. CDR3 length equals 13 residues. From germline, CDR1 is MNHNS and CDR2 SASEGT. V shed 8 bases and J 4 bases; nucleotides not matched to a gene: 4. CDR3 coding DNA: TGTGCCAGCCGGACAGGGTGGAATCAGCCCCAGCATTTT. Its protein is CASRTGWNQPQHF.

At least ten counts were recorded for this clonotype. The chain combines TRBV4-2 with TRBJ1-1, with TRBD1 identical over 8 bases. In germline, CDR1 is LGHNA, CDR2 YNFKEQ. The junction had 9 bases not matched to a gene; V was cut back by 2 bases and J by 1 base. CDR3 length equals 17 residues. The CDR3: CASSQTDRGPKNTEAFF. The DNA of the CDR3 is TGTGCCAGCAGCCAAACTGACAGGGGACCCAAGAACACTGAAGCTTTCTTT.

Of note for this clonotype: The junction departs from the called germline gene at one end, perhaps through a read error. V gene TRBV6-2 or TRBV6-3 combines with J gene TRBJ1-2; 9 bases agree with TRBD1. Germline CDR1 is MNHEY and CDR2 is SVGEGT. This CDR3 is built from 17 residues. As DNA, the CDR3 is TGTGCCAGCAGCTACGCGACCGGGACAGGGATTAACGATGGCTACACCTTC. Translating gives CASSYATGTGINDGYTF.

V and J are TRBV4-1 and TRBJ1-2; a possible D gene is TRBD1 (6 bases). CDR1 is MGHRA, CDR2 YSYEKL, per germline. This CDR3 spans 17 amino acids. The ends were cut back, 6 bases at V and 3 bases at J, with 23 bases in the middle. CDR3 sequence: CASSPDPGAFVYYGYTF. The DNA of the CDR3 is TGCGCCAGCAGTCCAGACCCAGGGGCGTTCGTTTACTATGGCTACACCTTC.

The chain combines TRBV5-1 with TRBJ2-7; 7 bases match TRBD2. CDR1 is SGHRS and CDR2 is YFSETQ in the germline V gene. J gave up 3 bases and V 0 bases, and 6 bases lay outside the gene matches. There are 15 residues in the CDR3. DNA of the CDR3: TGCGCCAGCAGCTTGGAAAGCGGGAACTTCTACGAGCAGTACTTC. Translated: CASSLESGNFYEQYF.